The clone carrying this T cell receptor (beta chain) was counted once. Some clones are missing from TCRdb's copy, which holds only in-frame ones; the method was immunoSEQ multiplex PCR. The sample gives 97,000 or so clones, more than 85% of which show up once; about 3.9% is in the top ten. V lost 6 bases to trimming and J lost 7 bases; unmatched junction nucleotides: 15. Per germline, CDR1 SQVTM and CDR2 ANQGSEA. The CDR3 has 18 amino acids. This entry comes from a study of blood T cell repertoires in COVID-19. Sequenced material: peripheral blood. The chain has TRBV29-1 and TRBJ2-4, with 16 nucleotides matching TRBD2. This clonotype was obtained from a man between 18 and 35 years old with acute or convalescent COVID-19. CDR3 in amino acids: CSVLGTSGGAVELNIQYF. DNA for the CDR3: TGCAGCGTCCTCGGGACTAGCGGGGGGGCCGTGGAACTTAACATTCAGTACTTC.